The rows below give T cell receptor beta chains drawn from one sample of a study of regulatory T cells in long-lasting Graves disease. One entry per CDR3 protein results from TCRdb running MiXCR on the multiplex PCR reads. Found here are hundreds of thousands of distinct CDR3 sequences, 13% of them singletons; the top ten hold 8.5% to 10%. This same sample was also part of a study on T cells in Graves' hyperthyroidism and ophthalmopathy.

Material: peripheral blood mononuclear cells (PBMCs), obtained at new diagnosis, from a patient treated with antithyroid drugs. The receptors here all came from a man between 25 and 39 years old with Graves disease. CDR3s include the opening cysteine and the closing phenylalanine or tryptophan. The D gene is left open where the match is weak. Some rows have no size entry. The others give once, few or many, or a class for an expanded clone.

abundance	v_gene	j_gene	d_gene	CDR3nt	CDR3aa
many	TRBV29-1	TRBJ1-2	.	TGCAGCGTTGTACCAGTGGGAGCACCCTATGGCTACACCTTC	CSVVPVGAPYGYTF
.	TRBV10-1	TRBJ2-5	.	TGCGCCAGCAGTCCCGTGGGACTTGGGAAAGAGACCCAGTACTTC	CASSPVGLGKETQYF
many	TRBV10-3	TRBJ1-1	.	TGTGCCATCACCCGGGAGATTAACACTGAAGCTTTCTTT	CAITREINTEAFF
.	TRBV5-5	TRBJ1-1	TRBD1	TGTGCCAGCAGCTCCCCGGGACAGGAATACACTGAAGCTTTCTTT	CASSSPGQEYTEAFF
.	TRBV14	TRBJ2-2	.	TGTGCCAGCAGCCAACCCTTCACCGGGACCTACACCGGGGAGCTGTTTTTT	CASSQPFTGTYTGELFF
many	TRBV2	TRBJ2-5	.	TGTGCCAGCGGGCCTCAGGGAAGGCAAGAGACCCAGTACTTC	CASGPQGRQETQYF
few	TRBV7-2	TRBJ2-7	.	TGTGCCAGCAGCTTATCGGGAAGCTATTACGAGCAGTACTTC	CASSLSGSYYEQYF
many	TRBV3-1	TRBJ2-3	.	TGTGCCAGCAGCCAAGATGGTGAGGGGTCAGATACGCAGTATTTT	CASSQDGEGSDTQYF
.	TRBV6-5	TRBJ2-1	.	TGTGCCAGCAGTTCCGTCGAGGGAAGTGAGCAGTTCTTC	CASSSVEGSEQFF
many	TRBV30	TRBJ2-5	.	TGTGCCTGGAGCGGGGGACAAGCGGGGACCCAGTACTTC	CAWSGGQAGTQYF
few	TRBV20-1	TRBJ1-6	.	TGCAGTGCCCTATTTGCGTCGGGTTCACCCCTCCACTTT	CSALFASGSPLHF
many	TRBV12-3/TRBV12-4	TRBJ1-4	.	TGTGCCAGCAGTCGGGGTCCGGGCCAGGGAGGGTATGAAAAACTGTTTTTT	CASSRGPGQGGYEKLFF
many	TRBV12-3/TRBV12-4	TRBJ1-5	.	TGTGCCAGCAGCCCATCACAGGGCTCGGGCAATCAGCCCCAGCATTTT	CASSPSQGSGNQPQHF
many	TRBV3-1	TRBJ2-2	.	TGTGCCAGCAGCCAAGCTGGCAGGGGTAACACCGGGGAGCTGTTTTTT	CASSQAGRGNTGELFF
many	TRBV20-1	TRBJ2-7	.	TGCAGTGCTAGTGGGCTAGGAGGCGAGCAGTACTTC	CSASGLGGEQYF
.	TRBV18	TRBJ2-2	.	TGTGCCAGCTCATCCCGGACCTACACCGGGGAGCTGTTTTTT	CASSSRTYTGELFF
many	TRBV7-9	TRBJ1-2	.	TGTGCCAGCAGCTTAGAGCTCTATGGCTACACCTTC	CASSLELYGYTF
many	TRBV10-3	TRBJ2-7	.	TGTGCCATCAGTGAATGGGACGGGCTGAGCTCCTACGAGCAGTACTTC	CAISEWDGLSSYEQYF
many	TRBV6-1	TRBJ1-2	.	TGTGCCAGCAGTGGGGGGCTGAGTAATGGCTACACCTTC	CASSGGLSNGYTF
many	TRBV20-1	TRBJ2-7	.	TGCAGTGCTAGATCCCCAGGCAGGGGCTACGAGCAGTACTTC	CSARSPGRGYEQYF
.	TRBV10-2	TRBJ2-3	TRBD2	TGCGCCAGCACCCGACTAGCGGGAGGCCTCACAGATACGCAGTATTTT	CASTRLAGGLTDTQYF
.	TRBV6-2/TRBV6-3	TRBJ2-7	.	TGTGCCAGCGGGGCCCAGGGCTCCTACGAGCAGTACTTC	CASGAQGSYEQYF